These T cell receptor beta chains were read from a single sample in a study of CD8 T cells in ankylosing spondylitis. TCRdb called the 5' RACE reads again in MiXCR, with one record for every CDR3 protein. The sample yields about 340,000 distinct CDR3 sequences, approximately 8% seen once. The sample comprised blood, either unsorted or a sorted T cell fraction (not recorded which). The receptors were sampled from a male donor with ankylosing spondylitis. CDR3s include the opening cysteine and the closing phenylalanine or tryptophan. D genes are given only for firm matches. Expanded clones get a size class; other rows say once, few or many, or leave the size out.

D	size	J	V	CDR3	DNA
NA	many	TRBJ2-7	TRBV12-3/TRBV12-4	CASTPQITYEQYF	TGTGCCAGCACCCCTCAGATTACCTACGAGCAGTACTTC
NA	NA	TRBJ1-4	TRBV28	CASSRYLGDDREKLFF	TGTGCCAGCAGTCGCTATCTTGGGGATGATCGGGAAAAACTGTTTTTT
NA	NA	TRBJ2-2	TRBV12-3/TRBV12-4	CASSPVTNTGELFF	TGTGCCAGCAGCCCCGTAACGAACACCGGGGAGCTGTTTTTT
TRBD2	many	TRBJ2-1	TRBV28	CASSPPPGLAVNNEQFF	TGTGCCAGCAGTCCCCCCCCCGGACTAGCGGTCAACAATGAGCAGTTCTTC
TRBD1	many	TRBJ2-2	TRBV7-9	CASSSRDRGDTGELFF	TGTGCCAGCAGCTCCCGGGACAGGGGGGACACCGGGGAGCTGTTTTTT
TRBD2	many	TRBJ2-1	TRBV11-2	CASRLAGSYNEQFF	TGTGCCAGCCGCCTAGCGGGGTCTTACAATGAGCAGTTCTTC
NA	many	TRBJ1-4	TRBV29-1	CSVRGSGEKLFF	TGCAGCGTGCGCGGGAGCGGTGAAAAACTGTTTTTT
NA	many	TRBJ2-6	TRBV21-1	CASSCNSGANVLTF	TGTGCCAGCAGCTGTAACTCTGGGGCCAACGTCCTGACTTTC
NA	NA	TRBJ2-3	TRBV7-2	CASSLVRASTDTQYF	TGTGCCAGCAGCTTAGTTCGGGCTAGCACAGATACGCAGTATTTT
TRBD1	NA	TRBJ1-6	TRBV20-1	CSAESVWDRAVNSPLHF	TGCAGTGCTGAGAGTGTTTGGGACAGGGCTGTCAATTCACCCCTCCACTTT
NA	NA	TRBJ2-2	TRBV12-3/TRBV12-4	CASSPEASGELFF	TGTGCCAGCAGCCCCGAGGCTTCCGGGGAGCTGTTTTTT
NA	few	TRBJ2-5	TRBV7-3	CASSLLGFQETQYF	TGTGCCAGCAGCTTACTGGGTTTTCAAGAGACCCAGTACTTC
TRBD2	many	TRBJ2-7	TRBV29-1	CSVEAFSGNGQYF	TGCAGCGTTGAAGCGTTTAGCGGGAACGGGCAGTACTTC
TRBD2	NA	TRBJ2-1	TRBV9	CASSVQAGSYNEQFF	TGTGCCAGCAGCGTACAAGCGGGATCCTACAATGAGCAGTTCTTC
NA	NA	TRBJ2-7	TRBV5-1	CASSLGLVSYEQYF	TGCGCCAGCAGCTTGGGCCTAGTCTCCTACGAGCAGTACTTC
NA	NA	TRBJ2-3	TRBV3-1	CASSQDWVTTDTQYF	TGTGCCAGCAGCCAAGATTGGGTTACCACAGATACGCAGTATTTT
NA	many	TRBJ2-1	TRBV28	CASSFFRELNEQFF	TGTGCCAGCAGTTTTTTCAGGGAACTCAATGAGCAGTTCTTC
TRBD1	NA	TRBJ1-2	TRBV28	CASSLFDRGHGYTF	TGTGCCAGCAGTTTATTTGACAGGGGGCATGGCTACACCTTC
TRBD1	NA	TRBJ2-4	TRBV7-8	CASSLGAPGGQGNIQYF	TGTGCCAGCAGCTTAGGGGCTCCGGGGGGACAGGGCAACATTCAGTACTTC
NA	NA	TRBJ2-2	TRBV28	CASEYTGVTNTGELFF	TGTGCCAGTGAATATACCGGGGTAACGAACACCGGGGAGCTGTTTTTT
TRBD2	few	TRBJ2-1	TRBV12-3/TRBV12-4	CASSHHSGSNEQFF	TGTGCCAGCAGTCACCATAGCGGGAGCAATGAGCAGTTCTTC
NA	NA	TRBJ2-1	TRBV2	CASSEAGDPNNEQFF	TGTGCCAGCAGTGAAGCCGGGGACCCAAACAATGAGCAGTTCTTC
TRBD1	NA	TRBJ1-1	TRBV5-6	CASSARIPGQGAFGTEAFF	TGTGCCAGCAGCGCTCGAATACCGGGACAGGGGGCGTTTGGGACTGAAGCTTTCTTT
NA	many	TRBJ2-1	TRBV20-1	CSARERFVEQFF	TGCAGTGCTAGAGAGAGATTTGTTGAGCAGTTCTTC
NA	many	TRBJ2-7	TRBV3-1	CASSPGRYEQYF	TGTGCCAGCAGCCCGGGACGCTACGAGCAGTACTTC
NA	NA	TRBJ2-7	TRBV10-3	CAISAVLMYEQYF	TGTGCCATCAGTGCGGTGCTTATGTACGAGCAGTACTTC
TRBD1	NA	TRBJ1-1	TRBV27	CASSFTGGHTEAFF	TGTGCCAGCAGTTTCACAGGGGGGCACACTGAAGCTTTCTTT
NA	NA	TRBJ2-7	TRBV10-3	CAISESMVGFRWQYF	TGTGCCATCAGTGAGTCGATGGTCGGCTTCCGGTGGCAGTACTTC
NA	NA	TRBJ2-7	TRBV4-1	CASSQDGTFGGYEQYF	TGCGCCAGCAGCCAAGATGGGACATTTGGAGGGTACGAGCAGTACTTC
TRBD1	few	TRBJ2-2	TRBV29-1	CSVEAMGDRGGHTGELFF	TGCAGCGTTGAAGCGATGGGCGACAGGGGGGGGCACACCGGGGAGCTGTTTTTT
NA	few	TRBJ2-1	TRBV12-3/TRBV12-4	CASSPGTLQYEQFF	TGTGCCAGCAGCCCCGGGACACTACAATATGAGCAGTTCTTC
TRBD2	few	TRBJ2-5	TRBV3-1	CASSPLASGFQETQYF	TGTGCCAGCAGCCCCCTAGCTAGCGGTTTCCAAGAGACCCAGTACTTC
TRBD1	NA	TRBJ1-1	TRBV7-8	CATVGHRDSPMNTEAFF	TGTGCCACCGTGGGTCATCGGGACAGCCCCATGAACACTGAAGCTTTCTTT
NA	few	TRBJ2-1	TRBV28	CASGDTGHSYNEQFF	TGTGCCAGCGGTGACACAGGGCACTCCTACAATGAGCAGTTCTTC
NA	few	TRBJ1-6	TRBV5-1	CASSDRDGAYDSPLHF	TGCGCCAGCAGCGACCGGGACGGAGCGTATGATTCACCCCTCCACTTT
TRBD2	NA	TRBJ2-3	TRBV4-1	CASSHPGTSDADTQYF	TGCGCCAGCAGCCACCCCGGGACTAGCGATGCGGATACGCAGTATTTT
NA	few	TRBJ2-2	TRBV10-1	CASSERASAGELFF	TGCGCCAGCAGTGAGAGGGCGTCCGCCGGGGAGCTGTTTTTT
TRBD1	few	TRBJ2-5	TRBV24-1	CATSDRRDRAGETQYF	TGTGCCACCAGTGATAGACGGGACAGGGCGGGCGAGACCCAGTACTTC
NA	few	TRBJ1-6	TRBV4-1	CASSLVLSSYNSPLHF	TGCGCCAGCAGCCTCGTACTAAGCTCCTATAATTCACCCCTCCACTTT
NA	NA	TRBJ1-4	TRBV7-9	CASSPLQGSNEKLFF	TGTGCCAGCAGCCCGCTACAGGGCTCTAATGAAAAACTGTTTTTT
TRBD1	NA	TRBJ1-1	TRBV28	CASRHQGAAGTEAFF	TGTGCCAGCAGACACCAGGGGGCGGCGGGGACTGAAGCTTTCTTT
NA	NA	TRBJ2-3	TRBV6-2/TRBV6-3	CASKPGRQHTDTQYF	TGTGCCAGCAAACCGGGACGTCAGCACACAGATACGCAGTATTTT
TRBD1	NA	TRBJ1-3	TRBV5-1	CASRSQGAGTARNTIYF	TGCGCCAGCAGATCCCAGGGGGCAGGGACGGCGAGAAACACCATATATTTT
NA	few	TRBJ2-5	TRBV3-1	CASTAVGTQYF	TGTGCCAGCACCGCCGTTGGGACCCAGTACTTC
TRBD1	few	TRBJ2-7	TRBV25-1	CASSDFGTGTYEQYF	TGTGCCAGCAGTGATTTCGGGACAGGGACCTACGAGCAGTACTTC
NA	few	TRBJ1-5	TRBV27	CASMWQGGSNQPQHF	TGTGCCAGCATGTGGCAGGGCGGCTCCAATCAGCCCCAGCATTTT
NA	few	TRBJ2-1	TRBV5-5	CASSGGEQFF	TGTGCCAGCAGTGGGGGAGAGCAGTTCTTC
TRBD2	NA	TRBJ2-1	TRBV4-2	CASSQDAASGSINEQIF	TGTGCCAGCAGCCAAGACGCCGCTAGCGGGAGTATAAATGAGCAGATCTTC
NA	few	TRBJ1-3	TRBV6-5	CASNFGGPGNTIYF	TGTGCCAGCAATTTTGGGGGGCCAGGAAACACCATATATTTT
TRBD1	NA	TRBJ1-1	TRBV29-1	CSVQTGGTEAFF	TGCAGCGTACAAACAGGGGGCACTGAAGCTTTCTTT